This entry lists 27 T cell receptor beta chains sequenced from one sample in a study of blood T cell repertoires in COVID-19. Assay used: immunoSEQ multiplex PCR; TCRdb lists only in-frame clones, some missing. The sample carries roughly 200,000 clones, 82% recorded once. The sample consisted of peripheral blood. Receptor source: a woman between 55 and 75 years old with COVID-19, enrolled during active disease.

This clone was seen once. CDR3 sequence reads: CATSRDRPVNQPQHF. The CDR3 DNA reads TGTGCCACCAGCAGAGACAGGCCTGTCAATCAGCCCCAGCATTTT. This chain links TRBV15 with TRBJ1-5; D is ambiguous. Looked up from germline, CDR1 is LNHNV and CDR2 is YYDKDF (reference sequence). This CDR3 is built from 15 residues. The V and J ends lost 0 bases and 3 bases respectively, with 9 bases between them.

The chain carries TRBV11-1 and TRBJ2-5, with D tentatively TRBD2 (7 bases). CDR3 length: 16 residues. The germline V gene has CDR1 SGHAT and CDR2 FQDESV (reference sequence). Between the trimmed V and J ends, which lost 0 bases and 4 bases, there was a span of 15 bases. The DNA of the CDR3 is TGTGCCAGCAGCTTAGCCAGGCGGGGGCTAGTAGAGACCCAGTACTTC. As protein: CASSLARRGLVETQYF.

The rearrangement links TRBV28 to TRBJ1-6; D call uncertain. Germline-derived CDR1 and CDR2 are MDHEN and SYDVKM. The V end lost 5 bases, the J end lost 7 bases, and 18 bases lay between the germline ends. The CDR3 covers 16 residues. CDR3: CASSPHGTGSNSPLHF. Here the CDR3 DNA reads TGTGCCAGCAGTCCCCACGGAACCGGGAGCAATTCACCCCTCCACTTT.

The V and J genes are TRBV28 and TRBJ1-2; no clear D. Per the germline V gene, CDR1 is MDHEN and CDR2 is SYDVKM. Trimming cost V 2 bases and J 2 bases, with 12 bases left between them. The CDR3 is 15 amino acids. CDR3 DNA: TGTGCCAGCAGTTTACCGGCAGGCAAGAACTATGGCTACACCTTC. It translates to CASSLPAGKNYGYTF.

The chain couples TRBV27 to TRBJ2-1, with TRBD2 matching over 10 bases. This CDR3 has 18 amino acids. Trimming removed 3 bases from V and 0 bases from J; junction bases left unmatched: 8. Germline loops: CDR1 MNHEY, CDR2 SMNVEV (reference sequence). The CDR3 sequence: CASSLGSGRARSYNEQFF. CDR3 DNA: TGTGCCAGCAGTTTGGGGAGCGGGAGGGCTCGCTCCTACAATGAGCAGTTCTTC.

V usage is TRBV30 and J usage is TRBJ1-5; D may be TRBD1 (5 bases). Germline CDR1 and CDR2: GTSNPN and SVGIG (reference sequence). Trimming pared 3 bases from V and 3 bases from J, leaving 9 bases between. The CDR3 length is 13 residues. The CDR3 here is CAWRGGDNQPQHF. The CDR3 coding sequence is TGTGCCTGGAGGGGGGGAGACAATCAGCCCCAGCATTTT.

The CDR3 region is CASSSGLVSVRGETQYF. DNA of the CDR3: TGCGCCAGCAGTTCGGGACTAGTGTCGGTACGTGGAGAGACCCAGTACTTC. The rearrangement links TRBV5-1 to TRBJ2-5; TRBD2 aligns across 8 bases. The germline V gene encodes CDR1 SGHRS and CDR2 YFSETQ. CDR3 length: 17 residues. V shed 5 bases and J 4 bases; nucleotides not matched to a gene: 16.

J is TRBJ2-1 and V is TRBV18; D not certain. The V end was cut by 6 bases, the J end by 0 bases, with 15 bases between. From germline, CDR1 is KGHSH and CDR2 LQKENI. The CDR3 extends over 16 amino acids. CDR3 bases: TGTGCCAGCTCGACCTGGGCAGCAGCCTCCTACAATGAGCAGTTCTTC. Translation gives CASSTWAAASYNEQFF.

This clone was detected many times. V and J are TRBV5-1 and TRBJ2-7, with a weak D call TRBD2 (6 bases). Germline V gene data show CDR1 as SGHRS and CDR2 as YFSETQ. The CDR3 sequence is 15 residues long. With 4 bases removed from V and 1 base from J, the gap between germline ends came to 15 bases. The CDR3: CASSPASEASYEQYF. The CDR3 coding sequence is TGCGCCAGCAGCCCTGCTAGCGAGGCTTCCTACGAGCAGTACTTC.

This clone was counted a few times. The rearrangement links TRBV6-5 to TRBJ1-2; D not certain. Germline-derived CDR1 and CDR2 are MNHEY and SVGAGI. This CDR3 is built from 13 residues. V was shortened by 6 bases and J by 5 bases, with 13 bases between the two germline ends. DNA of the CDR3: TGTGCCAGCAGGCCGGGTTTCGTTTATGGCTACACCTTC. Translated, it gives CASRPGFVYGYTF.

The chain employs TRBV3-1 (or the pseudogene TRBV3-2) and TRBJ1-2; 7 bases are shared with TRBD1. The CDR3 is made up of 13 amino acids. Trimming removed 4 bases from V and 11 bases from J; junction bases left unmatched: 10. Per germline, CDR1 LGHDT and CDR2 YNNKEL (reference sequence). The CDR3 DNA is TGTGCCAGCAGCCCTCGACGGGACAGCGGTTACACCTTC. Its translation is CASSPRRDSGYTF.

The genes are TRBV5-4 and TRBJ1-1, with D possibly TRBD1 on 5 matching bases. Between the trimmed V and J ends, which lost 4 bases and 2 bases, there was a span of 9 bases. The CDR3 covers 13 residues. Germline CDR1 SGHNT, CDR2 YYREEE (reference sequence). In DNA, the CDR3 is TGTGCCAGCAGCAAACAGGCTAACACTGAAGCTTTCTTT. It encodes CASSKQANTEAFF.

Only one count was recorded for this clone. CDR3 protein: CASSQADRGLWGYTF. CDR3 sequence (DNA): TGTGCCAGCAGCCAAGCCGACAGGGGGCTGTGGGGCTACACCTTC. The J gene is TRBJ1-2, the V gene TRBV3-1 (or the pseudogene TRBV3-2); the match to TRBD1 covers 10 bases. Unmatched junction bases numbered 7, after V lost 1 base and J lost 8 bases. In germline, CDR1 is LGHDT, CDR2 YNNKEL (reference sequence). The CDR3 sequence is 15 residues long.

This clone was detected a few times. The V and J genes are TRBV5-6 and TRBJ1-2; a weak D match, TRBD1 (5 bases). V was clipped by 0 bases and J by 3 bases, with 9 bases between them. The CDR3 extends over 14 amino acids. Germline V lookup: CDR1 SGHDT, CDR2 YYEEEE. CDR3 nucleotides: TGTGCCAGCAGCTTGGTACAGGCGGACTATGGCTACACCTTC. Its protein is CASSLVQADYGYTF.

The rearrangement joins TRBV4-2 to TRBJ2-3; TRBD2 matches at 9 bases. V was pared by 2 bases and J by 0 bases, with 6 bases of the junction left unmatched. The CDR3 is made up of 17 amino acids. CDR1 is LGHNA, CDR2 YNFKEQ, per germline. Here the CDR3 DNA reads TGTGCCAGCAGCCAATTAGCGGGGGCCTATAGCACAGATACGCAGTATTTT. Translating gives CASSQLAGAYSTDTQYF.

This clone was detected only once. The CDR3 coding sequence is TGCAGCTCCGATTTTCCCGGCTCCTCCGGGTCACCCCTCCACTTT. It encodes CSSDFPGSSGSPLHF. The chain carries TRBV29-1 and TRBJ1-6; no clear D gene. The CDR3 covers 15 residues. V was pared by 8 bases and J by 10 bases, with 24 bases between. Germline CDR1 SQVTM, CDR2 ANQGSEA.

There are a few counts of this clone. J is TRBJ1-1 and V is TRBV6-2 or TRBV6-3; D gene ambiguous. Germline CDR1 MNHEY, CDR2 SVGEGT. This CDR3 has 16 amino acids. V gave up 3 bases and J gave up 3 bases, with 17 bases separating them. The CDR3 region is CASSYGPRGADTEAFF. The CDR3 DNA reads as TGTGCCAGCAGTTATGGTCCTCGGGGAGCGGACACTGAAGCTTTCTTT.

The V gene is TRBV19, the J gene TRBJ2-7; D not certain. Per the germline V gene, CDR1 is LNHDA and CDR2 is SQIVND (reference sequence). V shed 1 base and J shed 2 bases, with 6 bases lying between them. CDR3 length: 13 residues. The CDR3 is CASSIGLPYEQYF. The CDR3 DNA reads as TGTGCCAGTAGTATAGGTCTCCCCTACGAGCAGTACTTC.

This chain connects TRBV10-1 to TRBJ2-1; TRBD2 matches at 7 bases. The CDR3 length is 17 residues. V shed 7 bases and J 4 bases; nucleotides not matched to a gene: 16. Germline assignment: CDR1 WNHNN and CDR2 SYGVQD (reference sequence). CDR3 residues: CASKRCPSSGPYNEQFF. CDR3 DNA: TGCGCCAGCAAGAGGTGTCCCTCTAGCGGCCCTTACAATGAGCAGTTCTTC.

This chain joins TRBV3-1 (or the pseudogene TRBV3-2) and TRBJ1-5; D is perhaps TRBD1 (6 bases). V was shortened by 1 base and J by 3 bases, with 7 bases between the two germline ends. Germline lookup yields CDR1 LGHDT and CDR2 YNNKEL (reference sequence). The CDR3 sequence is 14 residues long. Here the CDR3 DNA reads TGTGCCAGCAGCCAAGGGACAGCCAATCAGCCCCAGCATTTT. Its protein is CASSQGTANQPQHF.

The CDR3 sequence is CSVDSGDYGYTF. The CDR3 nucleotides read TGCAGCGTTGATTCAGGGGACTATGGCTACACCTTC. The chain uses TRBV29-1 and TRBJ1-2; D may be TRBD1 (6 bases). Germline V gene data show CDR1 as SQVTM and CDR2 as ANQGSEA. Deletions cut 3 bases from V and 3 bases from J, with 8 bases between. This CDR3 has 12 amino acids.

V is TRBV3-1 (or the pseudogene TRBV3-2) and J is TRBJ1-2, with a tentative D call TRBD1 (6 bases). The CDR3 runs 15 residues. Germline V gene data show CDR1 as LGHDT and CDR2 as YNNKEL (reference sequence). V dropped 1 base and J dropped 5 bases, with 14 bases sitting between them. The CDR3 loop reads CASSQGPGGAYGYTF. DNA of the CDR3: TGTGCCAGCAGCCAAGGCCCTGGGGGCGCATATGGCTACACCTTC.

The J gene is TRBJ1-2, the V gene TRBV18; D is uncertain. V was shortened by 6 bases and J by 8 bases, with 22 bases between the two germline ends. This CDR3 contains 15 residues. Germline V gene data show CDR1 as KGHSH and CDR2 as LQKENI. The DNA of the CDR3 is TGTGCCAGCTCCCCTCGAGGGATAGATCCAGAGGGCTACACCTTC. Translating it yields CASSPRGIDPEGYTF.

This chain uses TRBV18 with TRBJ2-5, with a possible D match to TRBD1 (5 bases). V shed 2 bases and J shed 5 bases, with 9 bases lying between them. CDR3 length equals 13 residues. CDR1 KGHSH and CDR2 LQKENI come from the germline V gene. CDR3 sequence (DNA): TGTGCCAGCTCACCATTGGGGCTGGAGACCCAGTACTTC. It encodes CASSPLGLETQYF.

This clone occurred once. The J gene is TRBJ1-5, the V gene TRBV28, with 8 bases lining up with TRBD1. V was pared by 3 bases and J by 1 base, with 8 bases of the junction left unmatched. CDR3 size: 17 residues. Per germline, CDR1 MDHEN and CDR2 SYDVKM. The CDR3 loop is CASSLGQGAMSNQPQHF. CDR3 coding DNA: TGTGCCAGCAGTTTGGGGCAGGGGGCGATGAGCAATCAGCCCCAGCATTTT. Using reference TRBV28 and TRBJ1-5 for the parts outside the CDR3, the full variable domain is DVKVTQSSRYLVKRTGEKVFLECVQDMDHENMFWYRQDPGLGLRLIYFSYDVKMKEKGDIPEGYSVSREKKERFSLILESASTNQTSMYLCASSLGQGAMSNQPQHFGDGTRLSIL.

The chain uses TRBV7-9 and TRBJ1-5; tentatively, D is TRBD1 (5 bases). CDR3 length: 14 amino acids. Per the germline V gene, CDR1 is SEHNR and CDR2 is FQNEAQ (reference sequence). Deletions cut 6 bases from V and 2 bases from J, with 11 bases between. CDR3 in DNA: TGTGCCAGCAGTCTGGACACGGGCAATCAGCCCCAGCATTTT. Amino acid sequence: CASSLDTGNQPQHF.

The gene calls are TRBV6-2 or TRBV6-3 and TRBJ2-5; D possibly corresponds to TRBD1 (6 bases). Per the germline V gene, CDR1 is MNHEY and CDR2 is SVGEGT. This CDR3 has 16 amino acids. V shed 4 bases and J shed 2 bases, with 17 bases lying between them. As DNA, the CDR3 is TGTGCCAGCAGTTCCGGGACATTAGGTATTCAAGAGACCCAGTACTTC. Protein product: CASSSGTLGIQETQYF.